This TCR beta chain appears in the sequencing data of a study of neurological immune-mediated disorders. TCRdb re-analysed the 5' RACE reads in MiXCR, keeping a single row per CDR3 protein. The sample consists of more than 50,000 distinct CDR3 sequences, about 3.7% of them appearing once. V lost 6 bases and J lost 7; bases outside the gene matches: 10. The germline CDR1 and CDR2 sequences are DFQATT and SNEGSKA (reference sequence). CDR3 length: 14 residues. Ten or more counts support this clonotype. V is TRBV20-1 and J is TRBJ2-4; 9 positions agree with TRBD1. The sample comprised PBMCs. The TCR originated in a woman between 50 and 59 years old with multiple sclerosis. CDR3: CSAPRDREPNIQYF. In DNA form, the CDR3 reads TGCAGTGCCCCAAGGGACAGGGAACCCAACATTCAGTACTTC.